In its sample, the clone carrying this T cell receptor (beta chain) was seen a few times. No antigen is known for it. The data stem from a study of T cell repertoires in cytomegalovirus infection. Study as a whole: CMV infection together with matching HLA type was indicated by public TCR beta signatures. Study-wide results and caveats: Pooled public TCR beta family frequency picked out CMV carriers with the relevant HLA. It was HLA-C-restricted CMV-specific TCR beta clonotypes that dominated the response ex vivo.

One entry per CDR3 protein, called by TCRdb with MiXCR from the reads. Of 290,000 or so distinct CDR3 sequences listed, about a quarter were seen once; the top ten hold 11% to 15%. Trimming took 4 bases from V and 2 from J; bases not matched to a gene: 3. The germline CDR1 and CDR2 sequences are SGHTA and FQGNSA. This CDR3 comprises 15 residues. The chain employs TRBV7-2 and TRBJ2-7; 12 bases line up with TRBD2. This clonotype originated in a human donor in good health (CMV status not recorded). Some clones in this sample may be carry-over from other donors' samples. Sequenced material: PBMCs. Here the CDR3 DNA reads TGTGCCAGCAGCTGGACTAGCGGGGTTACCTACGAGCAGTACTTC. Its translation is CASSWTSGVTYEQYF.